The 19 T cell receptor beta chains in this list originate from one sample, sequenced in a study of T cell repertoires in cytomegalovirus infection. TCRdb analysed the reads with MiXCR anew, one entry per CDR3 protein. This table has 200,000 to 300,000 distinct CDR3 sequences, approximately 9% appearing once. Material for sequencing was PBMCs. These TCRs come from a human donor in good health (CMV status not recorded). Some clones in this sample may be carry-over from other donors' samples.

This clonotype was counted at least ten times. The chain couples TRBV7-2 to TRBJ2-2; either TRBD1 or TRBD2 may supply D (6 bases each). The V gene lost 5 bases and the J gene lost 0 bases, with 16 bases spanning the gap. The CDR3 is 17 amino acids. Germline V gene lookup returns CDR1 SGHTA and CDR2 FQGNSA. The CDR3 is CASSPSNREANTGELFF. Here the CDR3 DNA reads TGTGCCAGCAGCCCCAGTAACAGGGAGGCGAACACCGGGGAGCTGTTTTTT.

This clonotype was counted a few times. The gene calls are TRBV20-1 and TRBJ2-7; D remains unclear. Germline CDR1 DFQATT, CDR2 SNEGSKA (reference sequence). V lost 0 bases and J lost 4, with 13 bases in between. This CDR3 is built from 14 residues. This chain's CDR3 is CSARDTRRGYEQYF. CDR3 DNA sequence: TGCAGTGCTAGAGATACCAGGCGTGGGTACGAGCAGTACTTC.

This clonotype was recorded many times. The chain joins TRBV7-8 to TRBJ2-3, with 10 bases lining up with TRBD2. V was pared by 3 bases and J by 4 bases, with 1 base of the junction left unmatched. Germline-derived CDR1 and CDR2 are SGHVS and FQNEAQ. The CDR3 runs to 14 residues. The CDR3 reads CASSFSGRSDTQYF. The CDR3 DNA reads as TGTGCCAGCAGCTTTAGCGGGAGGTCAGATACGCAGTATTTT.

This clonotype appeared many times. CDR3 residues: CASSPGGALNEQFF. The CDR3 nucleotides read TGTGCCAGCAGCCCAGGGGGGGCCCTCAATGAGCAGTTCTTC. This chain connects TRBV7-2 to TRBJ2-1, with D possibly being TRBD1 or TRBD2 (7 bases each). Between the trimmed V and J ends, which lost 5 bases and 6 bases, there was a span of 14 bases. CDR3 length equals 14 residues. The germline V gene has CDR1 SGHTA and CDR2 FQGNSA. The full variable domain, rest sourced from reference TRBV7-2 and TRBJ2-1, is GAGVSQSPSNKVTEKGKDVELRCDPISGHTALYWYRQSLGQGLEFLIYFQGNSAPDKSGLPSDRFSAERTGGSVSTLTIQRTQQEDSAVYLCASSPGGALNEQFFGPGTRLTVL.

This clonotype was observed once. This may be a read error, as it is one base from a much larger clone. This chain connects TRBV19 to TRBJ2-3; TRBD1 or TRBD2 may be the D gene (5 bases each). CDR3 length equals 15 residues. The germline V gene has CDR1 LNHDA and CDR2 SQIVND (reference sequence). V was trimmed by 5 bases and J by 4 bases, leaving 16 bases between them. CDR3: CASSSIGTPPDTQYF. The CDR3 nucleotides are TGTGCCAGTAGTTCCATCGGGACGCCCCCAGATACGCAGTATTTT.

Ten or more counts support this clonotype. The chain recombines TRBV12-3 or TRBV12-4 with TRBJ2-5; tentatively, D is TRBD2 (6 bases). This CDR3 has 16 residues. Trimming took off 6 bases at V and 2 bases at J, with 19 bases between the two ends. CDR3 sequence (DNA): TGTGCCAGCAGCTTGGCGGGTTCTAGCGTTCAAGAGACCCAGTACTTC. Its translation is CASSLAGSSVQETQYF.

To note about this clonotype: This may be a read error, as it is one base from a much larger clone. The chain couples TRBV7-9 to TRBJ1-5, with D unclear. The V gene lost 1 base and the J gene lost 0 bases, with 25 bases spanning the gap. The CDR3 is 21 amino acids. CDR1 and CDR2 (germline): SEHNR, FQNEAQ (reference sequence). The CDR3 bases are TGTGCCAGCAGCTTAGGGCGGGGTCGGGTCTTCGCGGTAGATAGCAATCAGCCCCAGCATTTT. Protein product: CASSLGRGRVFAVDSNQPQHF.

This clonotype occurred a few times. Here the CDR3 reads CASSGPGGPMNTEAFF. The CDR3 DNA is TGTGCCAGCAGTGGTCCCGGGGGGCCCATGAACACTGAAGCTTTCTTT. The V gene is TRBV25-1, the J gene TRBJ1-1; D is perhaps TRBD1 (6 bases). Trimming took off 4 bases at V and 0 bases at J, with 15 bases between the two ends. The germline CDR1 and CDR2 sequences are MGHDK and SYGVNS. The CDR3 contains 16 residues.

In its sample, this clonotype was seen a few times. The chain employs TRBV2 and TRBJ1-4; 7 bases match TRBD1. Germline lookup yields CDR1 SNHLY and CDR2 FYNNEI. The CDR3 length is 14 residues. The junction had 6 bases not matched to a gene; V was cut back by 3 bases and J by 8 bases. The CDR3 DNA reads as TGTGCCAGCAGTGACGGACAGGCCCCCGAAAAACTGTTTTTT. Translating gives CASSDGQAPEKLFF. Using reference TRBV2 and TRBJ1-4 for the parts outside the CDR3, the full variable domain is EPEVTQTPSHQVTQMGQEVILRCVPISNHLYFYWYRQILGQKVEFLVSFYNNEISEKSEIFDDQFSVERPDGSNFTLKIRSTKLEDSAMYFCASSDGQAPEKLFFGSGTQLSVL.

The sample holds a few counts of this clonotype. The CDR3 spells CSARDTRPTQYF. DNA for the CDR3: TGCAGTGCTAGAGATACCCGCCCGACGCAGTATTTT. V and J are TRBV20-1 and TRBJ2-3; D not certain. CDR3 length: 12 amino acids. In germline, CDR1 is DFQATT, CDR2 SNEGSKA (reference sequence). The germline V and J ends were trimmed by 0 bases and 9 bases, with 10 bases remaining between them.

This clonotype was counted many times. The chain recombines TRBV11-2 with TRBJ2-1; TRBD2 matches at 10 bases. Germline values: CDR1 SGHAT, CDR2 FQNNGV. V dropped 5 bases and J dropped 5; count of bases not matched to a gene: 6. This CDR3 spans 15 amino acids. DNA of the CDR3: TGTGCCAGCAGCAAACTAGCGGGGAACCACAATGAGCAGTTCTTC. Its protein is CASSKLAGNHNEQFF.

This clonotype came up many times. The chain is built from TRBV7-2 and TRBJ1-4; D call uncertain. This CDR3 region has 15 residues. Trimming removed 5 bases at V and 2 bases at J, with 12 bases between. Germline V gene data show CDR1 as SGHTA and CDR2 as FQGNSA. CDR3 protein: CASSPYPWTNEKLFF. The CDR3 nucleotides read TGTGCCAGCAGCCCCTACCCATGGACTAATGAAAAACTGTTTTTT.

This clonotype has a count of ten or more. The chain is built from TRBV7-9 and TRBJ2-2; D is possibly TRBD2 (6 bases). Germline V lookup: CDR1 SEHNR, CDR2 FQNEAQ (reference sequence). CDR3 length: 13 amino acids. V was shortened by 5 bases and J by 5 bases, with 9 bases between the two germline ends. The CDR3 DNA is TGTGCCAGCAGCACGACTAGTACCGGGGAGCTGTTTTTT. Translating it yields CASSTTSTGELFF.

The chain links TRBV5-1 to TRBJ1-1; the D is unclear. The CDR3 runs 15 residues. Germline loops: CDR1 SGHRS, CDR2 YFSETQ. Deletions cut 0 bases from V and 0 bases from J, with 9 bases between. The CDR3 DNA is TGCGCCAGCAGCTTGGTCGGGAACATGAACACTGAAGCTTTCTTT. Its protein is CASSLVGNMNTEAFF.

The chain combines TRBV5-1 with TRBJ1-1; D gene unclear. The CDR3 spans 15 residues. V shed 5 bases and J shed 1 base, with 15 bases lying between them. CDR1 and CDR2 (germline): SGHRS, YFSETQ. This CDR3 reads CASSPGRQGNTEAFF. The DNA of the CDR3 is TGCGCCAGCAGTCCAGGTCGTCAAGGGAACACTGAAGCTTTCTTT.

This clonotype was seen more than once but under ten times. The chain combines TRBV7-8 with TRBJ2-1; TRBD1 aligns across 9 bases. The CDR3 covers 15 residues. After removal of 1 base from V and 8 bases from J, the junction contained 6 bases not matched to a gene. CDR1 is SGHVS and CDR2 is FQNEAQ in the germline V gene. The CDR3 is CASSLDRDRVDEQFF. The CDR3 DNA reads TGTGCCAGCAGCTTAGACCGGGACAGGGTAGATGAGCAGTTCTTC.

This clonotype has ten or more counts. This chain uses TRBV6-1 with TRBJ1-5, with 9 bases that match TRBD1. The CDR3 totals 13 residues. Germline V gene data show CDR1 as MNHNS and CDR2 as SASEGT. Germline trimming cut 6 bases from V and 5 bases from J; bases unmatched to any gene: 2. The CDR3 coding sequence is TGTGCCAGCAGCTGGACAGGGGATCAGCCCCAGCATTTT. Translation: CASSWTGDQPQHF.

Only a few counts were recorded for this clonotype. The CDR3 spells CASTLRGPYGYTF. CDR3 coding DNA: TGTGCCAGCACCCTACGGGGACCCTATGGCTACACCTTC. The chain links TRBV28 to TRBJ1-2; D is possibly TRBD1 (5 bases). The CDR3 runs 13 residues. Looked up from germline, CDR1 is MDHEN and CDR2 is SYDVKM. V dropped 7 bases and J dropped 4 bases, with 13 bases sitting between them.

In its sample, this clonotype was seen many times. The chain links TRBV27 to TRBJ2-1, with 9 bases matching TRBD2. The CDR3 runs to 17 residues. V was clipped by 1 base and J by 6 bases; unmatched bases: 10. The germline V gene has CDR1 MNHEY and CDR2 SMNVEV (reference sequence). This CDR3 is CASSLWSVAGEPNEQFF. CDR3 DNA sequence: TGTGCCAGCAGTTTATGGAGTGTAGCGGGAGAACCCAATGAGCAGTTCTTC.